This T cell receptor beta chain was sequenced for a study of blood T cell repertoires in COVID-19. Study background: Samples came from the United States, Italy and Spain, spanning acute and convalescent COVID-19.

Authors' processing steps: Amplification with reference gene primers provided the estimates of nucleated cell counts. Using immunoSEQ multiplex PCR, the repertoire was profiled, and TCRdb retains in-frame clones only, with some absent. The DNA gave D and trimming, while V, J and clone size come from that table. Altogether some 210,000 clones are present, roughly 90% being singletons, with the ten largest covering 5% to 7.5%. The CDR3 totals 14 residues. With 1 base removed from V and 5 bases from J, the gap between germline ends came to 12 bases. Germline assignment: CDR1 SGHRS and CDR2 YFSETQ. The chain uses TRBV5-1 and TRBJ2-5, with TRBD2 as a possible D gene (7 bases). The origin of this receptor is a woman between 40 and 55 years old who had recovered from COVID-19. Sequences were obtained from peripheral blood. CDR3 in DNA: TGCGCCAGCAGCTTGCAACAGGGAGGGGAGACCCAGTACTTC. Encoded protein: CASSLQQGGETQYF.